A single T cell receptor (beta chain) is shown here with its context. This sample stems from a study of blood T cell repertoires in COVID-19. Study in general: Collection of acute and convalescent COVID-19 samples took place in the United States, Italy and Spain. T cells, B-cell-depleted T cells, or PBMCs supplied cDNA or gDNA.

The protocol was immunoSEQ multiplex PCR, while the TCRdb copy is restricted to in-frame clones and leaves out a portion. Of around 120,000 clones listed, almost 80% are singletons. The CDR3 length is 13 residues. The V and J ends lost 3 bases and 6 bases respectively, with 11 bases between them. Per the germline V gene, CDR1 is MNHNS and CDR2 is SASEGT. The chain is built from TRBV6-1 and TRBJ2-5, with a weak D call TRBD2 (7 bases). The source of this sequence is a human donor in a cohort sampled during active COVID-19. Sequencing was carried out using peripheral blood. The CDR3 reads CASSEGGAQTQYF. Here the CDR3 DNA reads TGTGCCAGCAGTGAGGGGGGGGCGCAGACCCAGTACTTC.